Listed below are T cell receptor beta chains from one sample, sequenced in a study of regulatory T cells in long-lasting Graves disease. TCRdb re-analysed the multiplex PCR reads in MiXCR, keeping a single row per CDR3 protein. Of 300,000 or so distinct CDR3 sequences in the sample, about 19% are singletons; the top ten hold less than 35%. This specimen consisted of peripheral blood mononuclear cells (PBMCs), obtained when the disease was refractory, from a patient treated with antithyroid drugs. These TCRs come from a female donor with Graves disease. The CDR3 runs from the conserved cysteine through the conserved F or W. The D gene is left open where the match is weak. Clone size is given for some rows only: seen once, a few or many times, or a class if the clone is expanded.

>TRBV7-2|few|TRBD1|TRBJ2-7
CASSLGQGVPYEQYF
TGTGCCAGCAGCCTAGGACAGGGGGTGCCCTACGAGCAGTACTTC
>TRBV4-3|few|-|TRBJ1-6
CASSQGRGVNSPLHF
TGCGCCAGCAGCCAAGGGCGGGGCGTAAATTCACCCCTCCACTTT
>TRBV5-1|-|TRBD1|TRBJ2-6
CASSLGDRRIPGANVLTF
TGCGCCAGCAGCTTGGGGGACAGAAGAATCCCTGGGGCCAACGTCCTGACTTTC
>TRBV7-9|few|TRBD1|TRBJ1-2
CASSSYRQGGGYTF
TGTGCCAGCAGCTCTTACCGACAGGGAGGAGGCTACACCTTC
>TRBV7-2|-|-|TRBJ1-3
CASTVPGNTIYF
TGTGCCAGTACAGTACCTGGAAACACCATATATTTT
>TRBV19|-|-|TRBJ1-3
CASTTLERGLSGNTIYF
TGTGCCAGTACCACCCTCGAGCGGGGTCTATCTGGAAACACCATATATTTT
>TRBV10-3|few|-|TRBJ2-4
CAISDFGAKNIQYF
TGTGCCATCAGTGATTTTGGGGCCAAAAACATTCAGTACTTC
>TRBV19|many|-|TRBJ1-2
CASSIHDPSNYGYTF
TGTGCCAGTAGTATCCATGATCCATCTAACTATGGCTACACCTTC
>TRBV27|many|TRBD2|TRBJ2-5
CASSQGLAGGPGETQYF
TGTGCCAGCAGTCAAGGACTAGCGGGAGGGCCAGGGGAGACCCAGTACTTC
>TRBV6-5|few|TRBD2|TRBJ2-7
CASSYSWISGRADSYEQYF
TGTGCCAGCAGTTACTCGTGGATTAGCGGGAGGGCCGACTCCTACGAGCAGTACTTC
>TRBV19|few|TRBD1|TRBJ1-4
CASSTLPGQANEKLFF
TGTGCCAGTAGTACACTCCCGGGACAGGCTAATGAAAAACTGTTTTTT
>TRBV28|many|-|TRBJ2-5
CASSLGGTQETQYF
TGTGCCAGCAGTTTAGGCGGAACCCAAGAGACCCAGTACTTC
>TRBV12-3/TRBV12-4|many|-|TRBJ1-5
CASRGTTGSNQPQHF
TGTGCCAGCAGAGGGACGACAGGTAGCAATCAGCCCCAGCATTTT
>TRBV7-9|few|-|TRBJ2-6
CAKSGRGASGANVLTF
TGTGCCAAGTCTGGTAGGGGCGCTTCTGGGGCCAACGTCCTGACTTTC
>TRBV12-3/TRBV12-4|many|TRBD2|TRBJ2-5
CASSFLREGNRKTQYF
TGTGCCAGCAGTTTCTTGCGGGAGGGCAACAGAAAGACCCAGTACTTC
>TRBV19|few|-|TRBJ2-2
CASSEGGIASGELFF
TGTGCCAGTAGTGAAGGGGGGATCGCGTCCGGGGAGCTGTTTTTT
>TRBV27|many|-|TRBJ1-2
CASSPQNSANYGYTF
TGTGCCAGCAGTCCCCAAAACAGCGCTAACTATGGCTACACCTTC